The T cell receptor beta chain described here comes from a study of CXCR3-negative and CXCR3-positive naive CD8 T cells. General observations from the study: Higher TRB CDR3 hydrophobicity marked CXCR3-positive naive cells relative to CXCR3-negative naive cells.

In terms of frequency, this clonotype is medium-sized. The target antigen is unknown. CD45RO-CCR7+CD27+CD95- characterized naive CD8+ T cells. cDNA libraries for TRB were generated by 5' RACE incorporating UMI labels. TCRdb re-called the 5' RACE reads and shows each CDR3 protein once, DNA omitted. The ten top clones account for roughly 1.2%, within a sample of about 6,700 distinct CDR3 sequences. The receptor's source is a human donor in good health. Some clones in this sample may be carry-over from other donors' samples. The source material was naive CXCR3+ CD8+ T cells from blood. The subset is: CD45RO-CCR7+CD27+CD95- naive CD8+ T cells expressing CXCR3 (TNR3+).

This CDR3 is CASSAQGPYEQYF. The chain recombines TRBV19 with TRBJ2-7. Per germline, CDR1 LNHDA and CDR2 SQIVND (reference sequence). This CDR3 comprises 13 residues.